This T cell receptor beta chain was captured by sequencing in a study of blood T cell repertoires in COVID-19. Study in general: Samples of COVID-19 (acute and convalescent) were obtained from the United States, Italy and Spain.

Participant ages covered about 18 to 89 years across 24 US areas. Categorization into cohorts depended on clinical history that participants reported. In the source study's methods: Estimated nucleated cell counts came from reference gene primer amplification. Method: immunoSEQ multiplex PCR; TCRdb's copy keeps in-frame clones and lacks some. That table is the source of V, J and clone size, and D and trimming were worked out from the DNA. The data show some 400,000 clones, with roughly 86% seen just once and 1.3% held by the top ten. CDR1 LNHDA and CDR2 SQIVND come from the germline V gene (reference sequence). Trimming cost V 5 bases and J 4 bases; bases outside gene matches: 1. This CDR3 has 13 residues.

The TCR was taken from a young man who had recovered from COVID-19. Sequencing used PBMCs or T cells enriched from blood (not recorded which). The V call is TRBV19, the J call TRBJ1-5; the match to TRBD1 covers 8 bases. The CDR3 reads CASSGDRNQPQHF. In DNA form, the CDR3 reads TGTGCCAGTAGTGGGGACAGGAATCAGCCCCAGCATTTT.